The 20 T cell receptor beta chains below come from one sample, sequenced in a study of T-cell memory formation after mild COVID-19. TCRdb independently ran MiXCR on the 5' RACE reads; one entry per CDR3 protein. The sample yields approximately 580,000 distinct CDR3 sequences, about 20% seen once. Sequencing was done on a sample of PBMCs or a T cell subset sorted from them (not recorded which). These receptors were taken from an adult woman who had mild COVID-19 (a few samples of this study predate the infection). Cell type and time point are not known.

This chain joins TRBV6-6 and TRBJ1-2, with TRBD1 matching 7 bases. Germline V lookup: CDR1 MNHNY, CDR2 SVGAGI (reference sequence). Losses at the gene ends were 7 bases for V and 0 bases for J; bases not matched to a gene: 5. The CDR3 spans 14 residues. In nucleotides, the CDR3 is TGTGCCAGCACTCAGGGGGGGCCTAACTATGGCTACACCTTC. It translates to CASTQGGPNYGYTF.

This clonotype was counted only a few times. The J gene is TRBJ1-1, the V gene TRBV6-2 or TRBV6-3, with TRBD1 matching over 10 bases. The trim removed 5 bases at V and 1 base at J, leaving 10 bases unmatched. The CDR3 runs to 17 residues. Germline V gives CDR1 MNHEY, CDR2 SVGEGT. The CDR3 spells CASSTSGTGDRNTEAFF. In DNA, the CDR3 is TGTGCCAGCAGTACTTCCGGGACAGGGGATCGGAACACTGAAGCTTTCTTT.

The chain is built from TRBV5-6 and TRBJ1-4; TRBD1 matches 10 bases. After removal of 4 bases from V and 8 bases from J, the junction contained 5 bases not matched to a gene. CDR3 length: 14 amino acids. CDR1 SGHDT and CDR2 YYEEEE come from the germline V gene. The CDR3 here is CASSAPGQGEKLFF. The DNA of the CDR3 is TGTGCCAGCAGCGCGCCGGGACAGGGGGAAAAACTGTTTTTT.

The J gene is TRBJ1-4, the V gene TRBV5-5, with a tentative D call TRBD1 (6 bases). Germline lookup yields CDR1 SGHKS and CDR2 YYEKEE (reference sequence). Trimming left V 4 bases short and J 0 bases short, with 13 bases between. The CDR3 extends over 16 amino acids. The CDR3 here is CASSLGQPATNEKLFF. The CDR3 DNA is TGTGCCAGCAGCCTCGGACAGCCCGCAACTAATGAAAAACTGTTTTTT. The full variable domain, in which reference TRBV5-5 and TRBJ1-4 provide the parts outside the CDR3, is DAGVTQSPTHLIKTRGQQVTLRCSPISGHKSVSWYQQVLGQGPQFIFQYYEKEERGRGNFPDRFSARQFPNYSSELNVNALLLGDSALYLCASSLGQPATNEKLFFGSGTQLSVL.

This clonotype showed up just a few times. The rearrangement uses TRBV9 and TRBJ2-5; a weak D match, TRBD1 (6 bases). Germline CDR1 reads SGDLS; CDR2 reads YYNGEE. The CDR3 loop spans 16 amino acids. The germline V and J ends were trimmed by 3 bases and 4 bases, with 19 bases remaining between them. The CDR3 protein is CASSAGTRGRAETQYF. CDR3 nucleotides: TGTGCCAGCAGCGCAGGGACCAGGGGAAGAGCAGAGACCCAGTACTTC.

The chain joins TRBV7-2 to TRBJ2-5; D gene uncertain. CDR1 SGHTA and CDR2 FQGNSA come from the germline V gene. CDR3 length: 11 amino acids. Deletions cut 0 bases from V and 6 bases from J, with 2 bases between. The DNA for the CDR3 is TGTGCCAGCAGCTTAGCCCAGACCCAGTACTTC. It yields the protein CASSLAQTQYF. The full variable domain, in which reference TRBV7-2 and TRBJ2-5 provide the parts outside the CDR3, is GAGVSQSPSNKVTEKGKDVELRCDPISGHTALYWYRQSLGQGLEFLIYFQGNSAPDKSGLPSDRFSAERTGGSVSTLTIQRTQQEDSAVYLCASSLAQTQYFGPGTRLLVL.

This clonotype was picked up one time. The V call is TRBV6-1, the J call TRBJ2-5; 11 nucleotides line up with TRBD1. The V and J ends lost 8 bases and 4 bases, in that order; junction bases with no gene match: 3. CDR1 and CDR2 (germline): MNHNS, SASEGT. The CDR3 totals 13 residues. CDR3 DNA sequence: TGTGCCAGCGCGGGACAGGGGGGAGAGACCCAGTACTTC. It encodes CASAGQGGETQYF.

This clonotype was counted between two and nine times. The gene calls are TRBV19 and TRBJ2-7; D remains unclear. In germline, CDR1 is LNHDA, CDR2 SQIVND (reference sequence). CDR3 size: 12 residues. Trimming left V 2 bases short and J 7 bases short, with 9 bases between. The CDR3, as DNA: TGTGCCAGTAGTATAAACCTAGGGGAGCAGTACTTC. This gives the protein CASSINLGEQYF.

Concerning this clonotype: At one end, the junction sequence differs from germline, possibly due to a read error. The chain carries TRBV5-5 and TRBJ2-1; D unclear. This CDR3 spans 12 amino acids. CDR1 SGHKS and CDR2 YYEKEE come from the germline V gene (reference sequence). CDR3: CATSSPRTEQFF. The CDR3, as DNA: TGTGCCACCAGCAGCCCGAGAACCGAGCAGTTCTTC.

In its sample, this clonotype was seen a few times. The chain uses TRBV7-6 and TRBJ2-2; D gene uncertain. V was cut by 3 bases and J by 6 bases, with 17 bases left in between. Germline lookup yields CDR1 SGHVS and CDR2 FNYEAQ. The CDR3 runs to 16 residues. CDR3 in amino acids: CASSFVAVPLSGELFF. The CDR3 DNA reads as TGTGCCAGCAGCTTCGTTGCGGTCCCTCTCTCCGGGGAGCTGTTTTTT. The variable domain in full, completed from reference TRBV7-6 and TRBJ2-2, reads GAGVSQSPRYKVTKRGQDVALRCDPISGHVSLYWYRQALGQGPEFLTYFNYEAQQDKSGLPNDRFSAERPEGSISTLTIQRTEQRDSAMYRCASSFVAVPLSGELFFGEGSRLTVL.

This clonotype came up a few times. The rearrangement uses TRBV5-6 and TRBJ1-2, with D possibly being TRBD1 (6 bases). The germline V gene has CDR1 SGHDT and CDR2 YYEEEE. Trimming removed 2 bases from V and 4 bases from J, with 12 bases in between. CDR3 length: 14 residues. The DNA for the CDR3 is TGTGCCAGCAGCTTCGAGAGGGGGGGCTATGGCTACACCTTC. The encoded protein is CASSFERGGYGYTF.

This clonotype has more than one count but fewer than ten. The rearrangement uses TRBV12-3 or TRBV12-4 and TRBJ2-1; 14 positions match TRBD2. The CDR3 has 15 amino acids. Germline trimming cut 6 bases from V and 8 bases from J; bases unmatched to any gene: 6. The CDR3 spells CASRAGTSGSYEQFF. CDR3 bases: TGTGCCAGCAGGGCCGGGACTAGCGGGAGCTATGAGCAGTTCTTC.

This clonotype was recorded a few times. This chain joins TRBV12-3 or TRBV12-4 and TRBJ2-5; D is possibly TRBD1 (5 bases). The CDR3 is 12 amino acids. Deletions cut 4 bases from V and 6 bases from J, with 9 bases between. The CDR3, as DNA: TGTGCCAGCAGTTCCGACAGACAGACCCAGTACTTC. Translation gives CASSSDRQTQYF.

This clonotype was seen more than once but under ten times. The gene calls are TRBV7-3 and TRBJ2-1, with 7 positions matching TRBD2. Germline V gene lookup returns CDR1 SGHTA and CDR2 FQGTGA. The CDR3 extends over 12 amino acids. Trimming took 8 bases from V and 5 from J; bases not matched to a gene: 3. The CDR3 here is CASGTTNNEQFF. CDR3 coding DNA: TGTGCCAGCGGGACTACCAACAATGAGCAGTTCTTC.

In its sample, this clonotype was seen a few times. In nucleotides, the CDR3 is TGCGCCAGCAGCTTGACCGGGACAGGGGCCACCTACTACGAGCAGTACTTC. Amino acid sequence: CASSLTGTGATYYEQYF. The V gene is TRBV5-1, the J gene TRBJ2-7; 10 bases agree with TRBD1. Looked up from germline, CDR1 is SGHRS and CDR2 is YFSETQ. Unmatched junction bases numbered 10, after V lost 1 base and J lost 3 bases. The CDR3 covers 17 residues.

The chain uses TRBV30 and TRBJ2-1; TRBD2 aligns across 11 bases. This CDR3 is built from 15 residues. Germline loops: CDR1 GTSNPN, CDR2 SVGIG (reference sequence). J was trimmed by 4 bases and V by 0 bases; bases with no gene match: 2. CDR3 in amino acids: CAWSVSSGRYNEQFF. The DNA of the CDR3 is TGTGCCTGGAGTGTCTCTAGCGGGAGGTACAATGAGCAGTTCTTC.

The chain uses TRBV18 and TRBJ1-4, with D unresolved. Germline CDR1 and CDR2: KGHSH and LQKENI. The germline V and J ends were trimmed by 6 bases and 5 bases, with 4 bases remaining between them. The CDR3 has 11 amino acids. The CDR3: CASSSNEKLFF. The DNA for the CDR3 is TGTGCCAGCTCGTCGAATGAAAAACTGTTTTTT.

The chain is built from TRBV2 and TRBJ1-6, with 9 nucleotides matching TRBD1. Losses at the gene ends were 6 bases for V and 7 bases for J; bases not matched to a gene: 7. CDR1 is SNHLY and CDR2 is FYNNEI in the germline V gene. This CDR3 comprises 15 residues. CDR3 in amino acids: CASRPGTGSNSPLHF. Here the CDR3 DNA reads TGTGCCAGCAGGCCCGGGACAGGGAGCAATTCACCCCTCCACTTT.

V is TRBV10-3 and J is TRBJ1-2, with D maybe TRBD1 (6 bases). The CDR3 totals 13 residues. V lost 6 bases and J lost 3, with 11 bases in between. CDR1 and CDR2 (germline): ENHRY, SYGVKD. DNA of the CDR3: TGTGCCATCAGCTATCGGACAGACTATGGCTACACCTTC. It is translated as CAISYRTDYGYTF.

This clonotype was seen at least ten times. The chain couples TRBV29-1 to TRBJ2-5; 14 nucleotides match TRBD2. The CDR3 is 17 amino acids. The V gene's germline CDR1 is SQVTM and CDR2 ANQGSEA. Unmatched junction bases numbered 13, after V lost 5 bases and J lost 5 bases. DNA for the CDR3: TGCAGCGTTAACTCAGGACTAGCGGGGGGATATGGGGAGACCCAGTACTTC. Translation: CSVNSGLAGGYGETQYF.